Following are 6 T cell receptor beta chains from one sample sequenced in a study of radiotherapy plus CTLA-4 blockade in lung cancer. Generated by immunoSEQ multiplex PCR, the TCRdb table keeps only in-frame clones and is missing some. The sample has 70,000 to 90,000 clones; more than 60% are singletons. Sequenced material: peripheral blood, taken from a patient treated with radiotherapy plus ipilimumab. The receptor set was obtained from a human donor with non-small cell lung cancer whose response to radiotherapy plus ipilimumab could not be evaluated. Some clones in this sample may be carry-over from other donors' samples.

The CDR3 loop reads CASSLFLQGATEAFF. The CDR3 region has the DNA TGTGCCAGCAGTTTGTTCCTTCAGGGGGCTACTGAAGCTTTCTTT. The J gene is TRBJ1-1, the V gene TRBV28; TRBD1 aligns across 8 bases. CDR1 and CDR2 (germline): MDHEN, SYDVKM. The CDR3 runs to 15 residues. V dropped 3 bases and J dropped 5; count of bases not matched to a gene: 8.

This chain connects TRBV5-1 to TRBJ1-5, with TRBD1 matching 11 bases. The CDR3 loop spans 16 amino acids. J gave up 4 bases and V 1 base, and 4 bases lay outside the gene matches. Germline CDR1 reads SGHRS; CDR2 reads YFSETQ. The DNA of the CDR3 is TGCGCCAGCAGCTTGACGGGGACAGGGGGAAATCAGCCCCAGCATTTT. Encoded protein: CASSLTGTGGNQPQHF.

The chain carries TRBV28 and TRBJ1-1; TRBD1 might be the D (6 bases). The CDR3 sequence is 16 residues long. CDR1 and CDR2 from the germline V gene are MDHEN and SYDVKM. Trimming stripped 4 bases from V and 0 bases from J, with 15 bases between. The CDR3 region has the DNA TGTGCCAGCAGTTCACCCGGGGGGGGCATGAACACTGAAGCTTTCTTT. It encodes CASSSPGGGMNTEAFF.

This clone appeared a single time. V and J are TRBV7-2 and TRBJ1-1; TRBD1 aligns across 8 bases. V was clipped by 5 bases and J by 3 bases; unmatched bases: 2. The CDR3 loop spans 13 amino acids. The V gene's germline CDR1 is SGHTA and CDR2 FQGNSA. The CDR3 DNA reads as TGTGCCAGCAGCCCACAGGGGGACACTGAAGCTTTCTTT. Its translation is CASSPQGDTEAFF.

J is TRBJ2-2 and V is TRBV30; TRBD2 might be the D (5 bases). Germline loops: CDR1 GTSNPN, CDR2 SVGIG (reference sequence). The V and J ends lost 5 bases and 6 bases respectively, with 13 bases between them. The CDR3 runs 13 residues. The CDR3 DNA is TGTGCCTGGTCGGGGTACCTCGCCGGGGAGCTGTTTTTT. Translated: CAWSGYLAGELFF.

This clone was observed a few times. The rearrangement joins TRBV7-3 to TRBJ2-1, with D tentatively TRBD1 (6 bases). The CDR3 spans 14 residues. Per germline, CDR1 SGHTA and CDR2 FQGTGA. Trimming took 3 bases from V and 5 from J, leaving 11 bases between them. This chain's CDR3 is CASSLRRDNNEQFF. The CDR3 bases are TGTGCCAGCAGCTTGCGACGGGACAACAATGAGCAGTTCTTC.